A single sample gave rise to the 8 T cell receptor beta chains below, sequenced in a study of T cell responses to AZD1222 COVID-19 vaccine. Only in-frame clones appear in the TCRdb table, and some are missing; sequencing was by immunoSEQ multiplex PCR. In the table there are about 180,000 clones, around 90% of which are singletons. The source material was peripheral blood, sampled 28 days after the second AZD1222 dose. All receptors derive from an adult who received the AZD1222 COVID-19 vaccine.

J is TRBJ2-7 and V is TRBV28; the D gene could be TRBD1 or TRBD2 (5 bases each). This CDR3 contains 16 residues. The ends were cut back, 3 bases at V and 0 bases at J, with 15 bases in the middle. CDR1 MDHEN and CDR2 SYDVKM come from the germline V gene. The CDR3 bases are TGTGCCAGCAGTTTCCCCCCGGGACGGAGCTCCTACGAGCAGTACTTC. This gives the protein CASSFPPGRSSYEQYF.

The CDR3 DNA reads as TGTGCCAGCAGTGTAAGCAATCAGCCCCAGCATTTT. Amino acids: CASSVSNQPQHF. The J gene is TRBJ1-5, the V gene TRBV2, with no clear D. Germline V lookup: CDR1 SNHLY, CDR2 FYNNEI. The V end was cut by 4 bases, the J end by 1 base, with 2 bases between. CDR3 size: 12 residues.

This chain uses TRBV7-9 with TRBJ1-4; tentative D call: TRBD1 (5 bases). V was trimmed by 1 base and J by 3 bases, leaving 12 bases between them. CDR1 and CDR2 from the germline V gene are SEHNR and FQNEAQ (reference sequence). This CDR3 contains 16 residues. This CDR3 reads CASSLGSGRPNEKLFF. The CDR3 nucleotides read TGTGCCAGCAGCTTAGGCTCAGGGAGGCCTAATGAAAAACTGTTTTTT.

The gene calls are TRBV5-1 and TRBJ2-2; TRBD2 agrees at 15 bases. J lost 2 bases, V lost 3 bases, and 8 bases had no gene match. Germline CDR1 reads SGHRS; CDR2 reads YFSETQ. The CDR3 has 19 amino acids. The chain's CDR3 is CASSSPPGLAGGNTGELFF. CDR3 bases: TGCGCCAGCAGCTCTCCGCCGGGACTAGCGGGGGGAAACACCGGGGAGCTGTTTTTT.

The chain has TRBV19 and TRBJ1-2; 9 bases map to TRBD1. The V and J ends lost 6 bases and 0 bases, in that order; junction bases with no gene match: 8. CDR1 is LNHDA and CDR2 is SQIVND in the germline V gene (reference sequence). The CDR3 consists of 16 residues. CDR3 sequence reads: CASRPTGTGPNYGYTF. Written as DNA, the CDR3 is TGTGCCAGTAGACCTACCGGGACAGGGCCTAACTATGGCTACACCTTC.

This sequence joins TRBV19 and TRBJ1-6; D is possibly TRBD1 (5 bases). Trimming pared 1 base from V and 9 bases from J, leaving 10 bases between. The length of the CDR3 is 14 residues. CDR1 LNHDA and CDR2 SQIVND come from the germline V gene (reference sequence). Here the CDR3 DNA reads TGTGCCAGTAGTATAGTGAGGGACGGTTCACCCCTCCACTTT. It is translated as CASSIVRDGSPLHF.

This chain connects TRBV9 to TRBJ2-3; 14 bases align to TRBD2. CDR3 size: 16 residues. Germline assignment: CDR1 SGDLS and CDR2 YYNGEE. V lost 4 bases, J lost 5 bases, and 6 bases stayed unmatched. Written as DNA, the CDR3 is TGTGCCAGCAGCCAGACTAGCGGGGGGGCGCTAGATACGCAGTATTTT. Amino acids: CASSQTSGGALDTQYF.

The chain links TRBV4-1 to TRBJ2-3; TRBD2 aligns across 12 bases. Germline CDR1 is MGHRA and CDR2 is YSYEKL. V was clipped by 2 bases and J by 4 bases; unmatched bases: 16. The CDR3 has 20 residues. CDR3 in amino acids: CASSQREPSGGAGRADTQYF. The CDR3 coding sequence is TGCGCCAGCAGCCAAAGGGAACCTAGCGGGGGGGCTGGGCGAGCAGATACGCAGTATTTT.